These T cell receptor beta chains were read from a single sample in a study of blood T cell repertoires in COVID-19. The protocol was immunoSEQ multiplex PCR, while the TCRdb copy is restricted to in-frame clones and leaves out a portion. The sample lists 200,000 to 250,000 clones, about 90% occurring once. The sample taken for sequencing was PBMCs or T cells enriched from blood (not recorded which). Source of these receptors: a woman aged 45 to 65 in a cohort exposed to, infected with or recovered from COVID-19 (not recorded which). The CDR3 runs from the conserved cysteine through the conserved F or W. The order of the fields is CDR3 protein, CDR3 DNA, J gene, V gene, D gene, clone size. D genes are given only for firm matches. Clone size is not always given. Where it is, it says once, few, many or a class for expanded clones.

CDR3aa: CASRDRDTQYF
CDR3nt: TGTGCCAGCAGAGATAGAGATACGCAGTATTTT
j_gene: TRBJ2-3
v_gene: TRBV28
d_gene: .
abundance: .

CDR3aa: CASSKQGATYNEQFF
CDR3nt: TGTGCCAGCAGCAAACAGGGGGCGACCTACAATGAGCAGTTCTTC
j_gene: TRBJ2-1
v_gene: TRBV7-2
d_gene: TRBD1
abundance: .

CDR3aa: CASSKGGMDGHYGYTF
CDR3nt: TGTGCCAGCAGCAAGGGGGGTATGGATGGGCACTATGGCTACACCTTC
j_gene: TRBJ1-2
v_gene: TRBV21-1
d_gene: .
abundance: few

CDR3aa: CASTSTGPYGYTF
CDR3nt: TGTGCCAGCACTTCGACAGGACCCTATGGCTACACCTTC
j_gene: TRBJ1-2
v_gene: TRBV2
d_gene: .
abundance: .

CDR3aa: CASSEGLAQETQYF
CDR3nt: TGTGCCAGCAGCGAGGGACTGGCCCAAGAGACCCAGTACTTC
j_gene: TRBJ2-5
v_gene: TRBV5-4
d_gene: .
abundance: .

CDR3aa: CASRLAGVTDTQYF
CDR3nt: TGTGCCAGTCGGCTAGCGGGGGTCACAGATACGCAGTATTTT
j_gene: TRBJ2-3
v_gene: TRBV5-4
d_gene: TRBD2
abundance: .

CDR3aa: CASSPGGRGYGYTF
CDR3nt: TGTGCCAGCAGCCCGGGGGGCAGGGGCTATGGCTACACCTTC
j_gene: TRBJ1-2
v_gene: TRBV3-1/TRBV3-2
d_gene: .
abundance: .

CDR3aa: CASSQAGGPFF
CDR3nt: TGTGCCAGCAGCCAGGCGGGGGGCCCGTTCTTC
j_gene: TRBJ2-1
v_gene: TRBV11-2
d_gene: TRBD2
abundance: .

CDR3aa: CASSLGSSNTEAFF
CDR3nt: TGTGCCAGCAGTTTAGGGAGCTCGAACACTGAAGCTTTCTTT
j_gene: TRBJ1-1
v_gene: TRBV28
d_gene: .
abundance: few

CDR3aa: CASSPTVQETQYF
CDR3nt: TGTGCCAGCTCCCCGACAGTCCAAGAGACCCAGTACTTC
j_gene: TRBJ2-5
v_gene: TRBV18
d_gene: .
abundance: .

CDR3aa: CASSYTTGGTSPLHF
CDR3nt: TGTGCCAGCAGTTACACGACAGGGGGCACTTCACCCCTCCACTTT
j_gene: TRBJ1-6
v_gene: TRBV6-5
d_gene: TRBD1
abundance: .

CDR3aa: CASSYRTGVTQPQHF
CDR3nt: TGTGCCAGCAGTTACAGGACAGGGGTTACTCAGCCCCAGCATTTT
j_gene: TRBJ1-5
v_gene: TRBV2
d_gene: TRBD1
abundance: .

CDR3aa: CSVETPLLAEAFF
CDR3nt: TGCAGCGTTGAGACACCTCTACTCGCTGAAGCTTTCTTT
j_gene: TRBJ1-1
v_gene: TRBV29-1
d_gene: .
abundance: .

CDR3aa: CASSRRGHTEAFF
CDR3nt: TGTGCCAGCAGCCGCAGGGGGCACACTGAAGCTTTCTTT
j_gene: TRBJ1-1
v_gene: TRBV2
d_gene: TRBD1
abundance: .

CDR3aa: CASSDGYEQYF
CDR3nt: TGCGCCAGCAGTGACGGGTACGAGCAGTACTTC
j_gene: TRBJ2-7
v_gene: TRBV10-1
d_gene: .
abundance: .

CDR3aa: CASSNQGAFGNTIYF
CDR3nt: TGTGCCAGCAGTAACCAGGGGGCGTTTGGAAACACCATATATTTT
j_gene: TRBJ1-3
v_gene: TRBV28
d_gene: TRBD1
abundance: .

CDR3aa: CASSRDIQAPLHF
CDR3nt: TGTGCCAGCAGCCGGGACATCCAGGCACCCCTCCACTTT
j_gene: TRBJ1-6
v_gene: TRBV5-6
d_gene: .
abundance: few

CDR3aa: CGALSGDIIGDEKLFF
CDR3nt: TGTGGTGCCCTGTCAGGGGACATAATTGGTGATGAAAAACTGTTTTTT
j_gene: TRBJ1-4
v_gene: TRBV15
d_gene: .
abundance: .

CDR3aa: CASSWTGTGTSNQPQHF
CDR3nt: TGTGCCAGCAGCTGGACCGGGACAGGGACTTCCAATCAGCCCCAGCATTTT
j_gene: TRBJ1-5
v_gene: TRBV5-5
d_gene: TRBD1
abundance: .

CDR3aa: CASSFYDRDYEQYF
CDR3nt: TGCGCCAGCAGCTTCTATGACAGGGACTACGAGCAGTACTTC
j_gene: TRBJ2-7
v_gene: TRBV5-1
d_gene: TRBD1
abundance: .

CDR3aa: CASSYSRHGGNTEAFF
CDR3nt: TGTGCCAGCAGTTACTCGAGGCACGGCGGGAACACTGAAGCTTTCTTT
j_gene: TRBJ1-1
v_gene: TRBV6-5
d_gene: .
abundance: once

CDR3aa: CASSWGQYNSPLHF
CDR3nt: TGTGCCAGCAGCTGGGGACAGTATAATTCACCCCTCCACTTT
j_gene: TRBJ1-6
v_gene: TRBV7-2
d_gene: TRBD1
abundance: .

CDR3aa: CASSPGNWVGEQYF
CDR3nt: TGTGCCAGCAGCCCGGGGAACTGGGTGGGGGAGCAGTACTTC
j_gene: TRBJ2-7
v_gene: TRBV7-9
d_gene: .
abundance: .

CDR3aa: CASNTIPDSRETQYF
CDR3nt: TGCGCCAGCAACACTATCCCAGACTCGCGAGAGACCCAGTACTTC
j_gene: TRBJ2-5
v_gene: TRBV5-1
d_gene: .
abundance: .

CDR3aa: CASSLGPLQGTNSPLHF
CDR3nt: TGTGCCAGCAGTTTAGGTCCCTTACAGGGCACGAATTCACCCCTCCACTTT
j_gene: TRBJ1-6
v_gene: TRBV28
d_gene: .
abundance: .

CDR3aa: CASSFTPGQAPSGYF
CDR3nt: TGTGCCAGCAGTTTCACCCCGGGACAGGCGCCGTCGGGGTACTTC
j_gene: TRBJ2-7
v_gene: TRBV28
d_gene: TRBD1
abundance: .

CDR3aa: CASSLAPGTIQETQYF
CDR3nt: TGCGCCAGCAGCCTCGCTCCAGGGACAATTCAAGAGACCCAGTACTTC
j_gene: TRBJ2-5
v_gene: TRBV4-1
d_gene: .
abundance: .

CDR3aa: CASGPDIRYGYTF
CDR3nt: TGTGCTAGTGGGCCAGACATACGCTATGGCTACACCTTC
j_gene: TRBJ1-2
v_gene: TRBV12-5
d_gene: .
abundance: .

CDR3aa: CASSEALEDGYTF
CDR3nt: TGTGCCAGCAGTGAAGCCCTGGAGGATGGCTACACCTTC
j_gene: TRBJ1-2
v_gene: TRBV6-1
d_gene: .
abundance: .

CDR3aa: CASSEAAGGNTIYF
CDR3nt: TGTGCCAGCAGTGAAGCGGCAGGGGGAAACACCATATATTTT
j_gene: TRBJ1-3
v_gene: TRBV6-1
d_gene: .
abundance: once

CDR3aa: CSASLQGKLPYEQYF
CDR3nt: TGCAGTGCTAGTCTCCAGGGCAAACTACCCTACGAGCAGTACTTC
j_gene: TRBJ2-7
v_gene: TRBV20-1
d_gene: .
abundance: .

CDR3aa: CASSFQRLTQYF
CDR3nt: TGTGCCAGCAGTTTCCAGCGGTTAACCCAGTACTTC
j_gene: TRBJ2-5
v_gene: TRBV12-3/TRBV12-4
d_gene: .
abundance: .

CDR3aa: CASSQEQGAGNTIYF
CDR3nt: TGTGCCAGCAGCCAAGAACAGGGGGCTGGAAACACCATATATTTT
j_gene: TRBJ1-3
v_gene: TRBV4-2
d_gene: TRBD1
abundance: few

CDR3aa: CACEGQGAKNIQYF
CDR3nt: TGTGCCTGTGAGGGACAGGGGGCCAAAAACATTCAGTACTTC
j_gene: TRBJ2-4
v_gene: TRBV30
d_gene: TRBD1
abundance: .

CDR3aa: CASSQVLGQGVSYEQYF
CDR3nt: TGCGCCAGCAGCCAAGTACTCGGGCAGGGGGTTTCCTACGAGCAGTACTTC
j_gene: TRBJ2-7
v_gene: TRBV4-3
d_gene: TRBD1
abundance: .

CDR3aa: CASSRGQKEKLFF
CDR3nt: TGTGCCAGCAGCCGGGGACAGAAAGAAAAACTGTTTTTT
j_gene: TRBJ1-4
v_gene: TRBV7-8
d_gene: TRBD1
abundance: .

CDR3aa: CASSGHPEGANGYTF
CDR3nt: TGTGCCAGCAGCGGACACCCGGAGGGTGCGAATGGCTACACCTTC
j_gene: TRBJ1-2
v_gene: TRBV9
d_gene: .
abundance: .

CDR3aa: CASRKGTENTEAFF
CDR3nt: TGTGCCAGTAGGAAAGGGACAGAAAACACTGAAGCTTTCTTT
j_gene: TRBJ1-1
v_gene: TRBV19
d_gene: TRBD1
abundance: .

CDR3aa: CASSIVHQETQYF
CDR3nt: TGTGCCAGTAGTATCGTCCACCAAGAGACCCAGTACTTC
j_gene: TRBJ2-5
v_gene: TRBV19
d_gene: .
abundance: .

CDR3aa: CASSQAYTGQGSGDTEAFF
CDR3nt: TGTGCCAGCAGCCAAGCATATACGGGACAGGGTTCCGGGGACACTGAAGCTTTCTTT
j_gene: TRBJ1-1
v_gene: TRBV3-1/TRBV3-2
d_gene: TRBD1
abundance: .

CDR3aa: CASMRSSEGSNEQFF
CDR3nt: TGTGCCAGCATGAGATCTAGCGAGGGCTCCAATGAGCAGTTCTTC
j_gene: TRBJ2-1
v_gene: TRBV6-4
d_gene: .
abundance: .

CDR3aa: CASSTYFSGQDGYTF
CDR3nt: TGTGCCAGCAGTACCTACTTTTCAGGGCAGGATGGCTACACCTTC
j_gene: TRBJ1-2
v_gene: TRBV6-5
d_gene: .
abundance: .

CDR3aa: CASSPNPGGTNEKLFF
CDR3nt: TGTGCCAGCAGCCCCAACCCAGGGGGAACTAATGAAAAACTGTTTTTT
j_gene: TRBJ1-4
v_gene: TRBV9
d_gene: TRBD1
abundance: .

CDR3aa: CASSYQGASGSPLHF
CDR3nt: TGTGCCAGCAGCTACCAGGGGGCAAGTGGTTCACCCCTCCACTTT
j_gene: TRBJ1-6
v_gene: TRBV7-2
d_gene: TRBD1
abundance: few

CDR3aa: CASSQGGGWNSPLHF
CDR3nt: TGTGCCAGCAGCCAAGGGGGCGGTTGGAATTCACCCCTCCACTTT
j_gene: TRBJ1-6
v_gene: TRBV14
d_gene: .
abundance: .